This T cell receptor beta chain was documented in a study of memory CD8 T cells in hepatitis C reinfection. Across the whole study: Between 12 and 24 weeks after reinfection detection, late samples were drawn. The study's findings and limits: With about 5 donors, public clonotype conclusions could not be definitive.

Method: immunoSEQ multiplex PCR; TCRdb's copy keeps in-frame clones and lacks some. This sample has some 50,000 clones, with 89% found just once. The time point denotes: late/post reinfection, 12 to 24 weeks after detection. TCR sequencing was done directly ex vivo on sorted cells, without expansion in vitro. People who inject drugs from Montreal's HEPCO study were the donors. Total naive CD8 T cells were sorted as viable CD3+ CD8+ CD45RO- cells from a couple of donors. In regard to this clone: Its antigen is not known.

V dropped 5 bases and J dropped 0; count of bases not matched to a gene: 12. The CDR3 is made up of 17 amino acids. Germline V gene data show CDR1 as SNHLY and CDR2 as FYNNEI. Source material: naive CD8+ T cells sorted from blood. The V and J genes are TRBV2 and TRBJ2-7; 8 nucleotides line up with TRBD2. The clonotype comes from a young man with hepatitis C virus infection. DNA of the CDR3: TGTGCCAGCAGTCTCCGGGGGGGAGGTGAACTCTCCTACGAGCAGTACTTC. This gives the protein CASSLRGGGELSYEQYF.